The entry below gives a single T cell receptor beta chain sequence along with its context. As yet, its antigen is unknown. The source of the sample is a study of chemoradiotherapy in HPV16-positive cancers. Study-level findings and limits: Non-HPV-specific T cells did not expand in tumors during treatment, whereas candidate HPV-specific clones and E7-related motifs did.

The method was immunoSEQ multiplex PCR; TCRdb's version includes in-frame clones alone and lacks a portion of them. The table has around 20,000 clones, around 73% seen once. Trimming at V came to 3 bases and at J to 7 bases, leaving 4 bases not matched to a gene. Germline assignment: CDR1 MNHEY and CDR2 SVGAGI. CDR3 length: 14 amino acids. This chain uses TRBV6-5 with TRBJ2-1; 9 bases align to TRBD1. The biological material was taken from a patient who underwent chemoradiotherapy. This receptor was obtained from a human donor with HPV-associated anogenital cancer. CDR3 region: CASSYTGGGNEQFF. CDR3 nucleotides: TGTGCCAGCAGTTATACAGGGGGCGGGAATGAGCAGTTCTTC.